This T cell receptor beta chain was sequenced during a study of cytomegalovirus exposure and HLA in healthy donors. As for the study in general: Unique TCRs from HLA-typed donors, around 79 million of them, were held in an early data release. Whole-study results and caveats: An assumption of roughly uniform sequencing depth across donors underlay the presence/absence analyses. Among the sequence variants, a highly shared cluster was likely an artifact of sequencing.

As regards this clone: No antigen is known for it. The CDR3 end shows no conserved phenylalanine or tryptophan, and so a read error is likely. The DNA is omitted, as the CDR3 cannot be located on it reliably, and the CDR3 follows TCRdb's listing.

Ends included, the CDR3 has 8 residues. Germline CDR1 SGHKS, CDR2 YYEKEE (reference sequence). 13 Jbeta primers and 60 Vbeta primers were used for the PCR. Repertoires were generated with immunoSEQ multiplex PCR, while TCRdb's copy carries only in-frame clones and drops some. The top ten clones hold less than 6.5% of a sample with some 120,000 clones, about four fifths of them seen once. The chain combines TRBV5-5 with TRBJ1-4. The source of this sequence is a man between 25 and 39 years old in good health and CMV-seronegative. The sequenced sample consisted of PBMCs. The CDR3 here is CASSLDAD.